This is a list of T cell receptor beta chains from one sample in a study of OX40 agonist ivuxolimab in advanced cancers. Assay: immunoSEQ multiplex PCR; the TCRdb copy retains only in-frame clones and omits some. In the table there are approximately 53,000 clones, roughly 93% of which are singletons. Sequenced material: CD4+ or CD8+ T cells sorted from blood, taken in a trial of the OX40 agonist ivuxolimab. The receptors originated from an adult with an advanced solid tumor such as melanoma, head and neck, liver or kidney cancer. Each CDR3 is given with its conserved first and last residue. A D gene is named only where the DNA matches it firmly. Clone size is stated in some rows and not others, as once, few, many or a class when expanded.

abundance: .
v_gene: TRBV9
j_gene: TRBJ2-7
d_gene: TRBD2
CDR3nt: TGTGCCAGCAGCGTTACTAGCGCGACGGGAAGCTCCTACGAGCAGTACTTC
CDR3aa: CASSVTSATGSSYEQYF

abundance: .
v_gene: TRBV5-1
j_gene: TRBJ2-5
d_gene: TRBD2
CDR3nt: TGCGCCAGCACCCTGTCGGGACTAGCGGTACGAGAGACCCAGTACTTC
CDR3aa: CASTLSGLAVRETQYF

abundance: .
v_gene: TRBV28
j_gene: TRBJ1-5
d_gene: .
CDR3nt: TGTGCCAGCACCAGGGGACGTCAGCCCCAGCATTTT
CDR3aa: CASTRGRQPQHF

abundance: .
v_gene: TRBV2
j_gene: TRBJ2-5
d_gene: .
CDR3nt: TGTGCCAGCAGTGAGAGACTAAAAGAGACCCAGTACTTC
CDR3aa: CASSERLKETQYF

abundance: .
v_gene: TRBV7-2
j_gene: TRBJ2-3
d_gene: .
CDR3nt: TGTGCCAGCAGCTTAGGGCTTGTAGGACTATTCACAGATACGCAGTATTTT
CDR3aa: CASSLGLVGLFTDTQYF

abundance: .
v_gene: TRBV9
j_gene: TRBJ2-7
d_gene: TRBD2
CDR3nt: TGTGCCAGCAGCGTATCCGGGACTACCTCGTACGAGCAGTACTTC
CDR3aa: CASSVSGTTSYEQYF

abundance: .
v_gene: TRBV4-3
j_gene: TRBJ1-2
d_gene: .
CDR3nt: TGCGCCAGCAGCCTCACGAGGGGCCGTGTAGATGGCTACACCTTC
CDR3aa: CASSLTRGRVDGYTF

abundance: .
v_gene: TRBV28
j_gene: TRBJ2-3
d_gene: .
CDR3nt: TGTGCCAGCAGTCTCCTCCCAGGCACAGATACGCAGTATTTT
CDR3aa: CASSLLPGTDTQYF

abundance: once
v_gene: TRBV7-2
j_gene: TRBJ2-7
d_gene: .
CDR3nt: TGTGCCAGCACCACAAGCTGGGGCGCTAACGAGCAGTACTTC
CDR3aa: CASTTSWGANEQYF

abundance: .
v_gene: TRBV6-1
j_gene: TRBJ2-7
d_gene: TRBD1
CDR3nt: TGTGCCAGCAGTGAAGGCCCACCGGGACAGATCTCCTACGAGCAGTACTTC
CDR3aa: CASSEGPPGQISYEQYF

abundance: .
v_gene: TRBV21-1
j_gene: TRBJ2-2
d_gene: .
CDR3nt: TGTGCCGACCAACTAGCGGGAGGGCCTCCGAACACCGGGGAGCTGTTTTTT
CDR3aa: CADQLAGGPPNTGELFF

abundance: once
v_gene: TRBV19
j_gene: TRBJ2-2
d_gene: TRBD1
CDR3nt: TGTGCCAGTCAGACAGGGGACACCGGGGAGCTGTTTTTT
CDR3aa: CASQTGDTGELFF

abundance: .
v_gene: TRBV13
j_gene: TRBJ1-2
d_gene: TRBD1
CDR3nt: TGTGCCAGCAGCTTAGGAGCAGGGGGGGACTATGGCTACACCTTC
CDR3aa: CASSLGAGGDYGYTF

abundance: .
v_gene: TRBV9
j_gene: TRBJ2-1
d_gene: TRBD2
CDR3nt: TGTGCCAGCAGCCCCCGGGGGGGGAAAGTCGAGTCGGAGCAGTTCTTC
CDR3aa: CASSPRGGKVESEQFF

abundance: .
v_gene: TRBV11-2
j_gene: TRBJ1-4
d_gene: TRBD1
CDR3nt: TGTGCCAGCAGCTGGTTAACAGGGGGCGTTGGGGTTGAAAATGAAAAACTGTTTTTT
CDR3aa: CASSWLTGGVGVENEKLFF

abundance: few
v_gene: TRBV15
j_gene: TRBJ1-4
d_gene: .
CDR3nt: TGTGCCACCAGCCCCTACCGCGAAAAACTGTTTTTT
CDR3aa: CATSPYREKLFF

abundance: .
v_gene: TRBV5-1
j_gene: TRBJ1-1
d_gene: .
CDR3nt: TGCGCCAGCAGCTTGGCCAGGGTAGGAGGTGAAGCTTTCTTT
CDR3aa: CASSLARVGGEAFF

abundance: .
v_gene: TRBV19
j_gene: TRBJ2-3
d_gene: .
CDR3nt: TGTGCCAGTAGTTTTTTCTTGGGCCAGGGCACAGATACGCAGTATTTT
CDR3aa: CASSFFLGQGTDTQYF

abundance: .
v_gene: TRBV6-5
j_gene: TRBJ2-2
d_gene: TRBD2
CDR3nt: TGTGCCAGCAGTTACTCAGCGGGAGGATACACCGGGGAGCTGTTTTTT
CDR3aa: CASSYSAGGYTGELFF

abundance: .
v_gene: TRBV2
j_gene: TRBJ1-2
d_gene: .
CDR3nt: TGTGCCAGCAGTGAAGCTCTCGGTACGCATGGCTACACCTTC
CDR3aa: CASSEALGTHGYTF

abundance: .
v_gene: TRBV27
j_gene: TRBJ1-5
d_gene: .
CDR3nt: TGTGCCAGCAGCCGAGGGGCAGGGAACGAGCAGCCCCAGCATTTT
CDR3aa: CASSRGAGNEQPQHF

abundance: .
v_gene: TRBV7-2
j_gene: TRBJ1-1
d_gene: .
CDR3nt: TGTGCCAGCAGCTTAGGTTTCCAGGGTTTCACTGAAGCTTTCTTT
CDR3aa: CASSLGFQGFTEAFF

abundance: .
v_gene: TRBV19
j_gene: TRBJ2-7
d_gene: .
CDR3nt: TGTGCCAGTAGTATAGATCTTCAGATTTGGGCGGACGAGCAGTACTTC
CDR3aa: CASSIDLQIWADEQYF

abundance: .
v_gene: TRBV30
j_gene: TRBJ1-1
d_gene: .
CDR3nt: TGTGCCTGGAGTGCTCCGTCAAGGCGGGCGAGGAACACTGAAGCTTTCTTT
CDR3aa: CAWSAPSRRARNTEAFF

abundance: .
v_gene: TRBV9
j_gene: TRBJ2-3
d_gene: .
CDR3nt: TGTGCCAGCAGCGTAGGGCCAGGGGCTAGCACAGATACGCAGTATTTT
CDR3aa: CASSVGPGASTDTQYF

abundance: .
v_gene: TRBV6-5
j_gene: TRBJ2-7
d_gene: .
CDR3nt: TGTGCCAGCAGAACCGGGACGATGAGAGAGCAGTACTTC
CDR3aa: CASRTGTMREQYF